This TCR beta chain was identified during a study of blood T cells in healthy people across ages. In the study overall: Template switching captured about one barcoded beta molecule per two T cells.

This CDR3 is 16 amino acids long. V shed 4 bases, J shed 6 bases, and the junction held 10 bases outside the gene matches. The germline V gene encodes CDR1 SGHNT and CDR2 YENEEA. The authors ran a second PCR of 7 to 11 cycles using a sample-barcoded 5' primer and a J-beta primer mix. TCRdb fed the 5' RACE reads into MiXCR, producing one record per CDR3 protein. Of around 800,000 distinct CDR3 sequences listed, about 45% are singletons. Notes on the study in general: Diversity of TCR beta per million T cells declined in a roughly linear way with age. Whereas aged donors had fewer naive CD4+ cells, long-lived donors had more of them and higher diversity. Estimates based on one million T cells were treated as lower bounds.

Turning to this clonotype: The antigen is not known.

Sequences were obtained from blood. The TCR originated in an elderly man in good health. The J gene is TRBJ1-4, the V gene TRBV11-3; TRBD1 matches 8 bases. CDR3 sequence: CASSSNQGAEYEKLFF. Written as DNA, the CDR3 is TGTGCCAGCAGCTCCAACCAGGGGGCAGAATATGAAAAACTGTTTTTT.